The entry that follows covers one T cell receptor (beta chain) sequence. This sample stems from a study of PD-L1 blockade in urothelial cancer. Profiling relied on immunoSEQ multiplex PCR, and the TCRdb table lists in-frame clones only, not all of them. In the table there are around 100,000 clones, 70% to 85% of which are singletons. The CDR3 contains 15 residues. CDR1 and CDR2 from the germline V gene are MNHNY and SVGAGI (reference sequence). Unmatched junction bases numbered 8, after V lost 4 bases and J lost 5 bases. This receptor was obtained from a man aged 45-65 years with urothelial cancer. Sequencing was performed on PBMCs, taken around atezolizumab (anti-PD-L1) treatment. The chain couples TRBV6-6 to TRBJ1-5; TRBD1 matches at 7 bases. The CDR3: CASSSGGTLDQPQHF. DNA of the CDR3: TGTGCCAGCAGTTCAGGGGGGACATTGGATCAGCCCCAGCATTTT.